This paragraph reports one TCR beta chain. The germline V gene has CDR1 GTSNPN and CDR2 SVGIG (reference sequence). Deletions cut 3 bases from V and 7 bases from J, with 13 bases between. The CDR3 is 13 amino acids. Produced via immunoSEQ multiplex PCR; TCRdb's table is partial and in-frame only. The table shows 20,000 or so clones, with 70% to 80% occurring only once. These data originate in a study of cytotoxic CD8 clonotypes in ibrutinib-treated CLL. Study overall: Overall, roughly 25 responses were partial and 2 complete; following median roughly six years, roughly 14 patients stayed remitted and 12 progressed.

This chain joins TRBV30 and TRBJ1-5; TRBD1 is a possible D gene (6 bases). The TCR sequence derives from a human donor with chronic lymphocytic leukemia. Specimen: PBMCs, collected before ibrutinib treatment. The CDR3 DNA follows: TGTGCCTGGAGCTTGGACAGCCAACAGCCCCAGCATTTT. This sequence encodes CAWSLDSQQPQHF.